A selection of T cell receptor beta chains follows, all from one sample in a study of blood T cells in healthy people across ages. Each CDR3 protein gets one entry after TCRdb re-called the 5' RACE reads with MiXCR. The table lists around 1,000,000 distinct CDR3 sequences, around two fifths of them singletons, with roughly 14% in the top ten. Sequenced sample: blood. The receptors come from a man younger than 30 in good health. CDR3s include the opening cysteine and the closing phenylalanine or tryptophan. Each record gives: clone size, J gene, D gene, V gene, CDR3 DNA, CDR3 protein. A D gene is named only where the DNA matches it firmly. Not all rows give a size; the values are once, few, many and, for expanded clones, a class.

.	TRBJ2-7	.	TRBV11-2	TGTGCCAGCAGCTTAGATGGGGCAAGGGGAGATGAGCAGTACTTC	CASSLDGARGDEQYF
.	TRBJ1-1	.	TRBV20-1	TGCAGTGCTATTGCCACGTTCAACACTGAAGCTTTCTTT	CSAIATFNTEAFF
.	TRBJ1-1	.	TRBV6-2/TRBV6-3	TGTGCCACCGGGGCGGATTCCAACACTGAAGCTTTCTTT	CATGADSNTEAFF
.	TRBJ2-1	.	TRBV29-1	TGCAGCCTAGATGCAGGGTCGAATGAGCAGTTCTTC	CSLDAGSNEQFF
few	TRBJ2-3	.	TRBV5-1	TGCGCCAGCAGCCCGTACCGGGGCCCCACAGATACGCAGTATTTT	CASSPYRGPTDTQYF
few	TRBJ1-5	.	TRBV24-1	TGTGCCACCAGTGAGGGGGGAAGCAATCAGCCCCAGCATTTT	CATSEGGSNQPQHF
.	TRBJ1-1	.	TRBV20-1	TGCAGTGCAACCGGGACCCTGAACACTGAAGCTTTCTTT	CSATGTLNTEAFF
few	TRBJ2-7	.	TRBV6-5	TGTGCCAGCAGTTACTCGGTCGACAGAATATTCTACGAGCAGTACTTC	CASSYSVDRIFYEQYF
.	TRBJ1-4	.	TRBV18	TGTGCCAGCTCACCCGGGGGAAGCACTAATGAAAAACTGTTTTTT	CASSPGGSTNEKLFF
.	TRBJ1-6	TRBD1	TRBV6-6	TGTGCCAGCAGCCCTCTCCAGGGGGTCAATTCACCCCTCCACTTT	CASSPLQGVNSPLHF
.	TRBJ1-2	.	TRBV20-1	TGCAGTGCTAGAGATGCGACCCAGGGCTCCTATGGCTACACCTTC	CSARDATQGSYGYTF
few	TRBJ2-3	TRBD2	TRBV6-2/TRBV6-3	TGTGCCAGCAGTTCACTAGCGGGGGCTGGGGATACGCAGTATTTT	CASSSLAGAGDTQYF
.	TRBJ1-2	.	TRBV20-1	TGCAGTGCTAGAGATTATTCGAGTGGCAGGGTGGGGGATGGCTACACCTTC	CSARDYSSGRVGDGYTF
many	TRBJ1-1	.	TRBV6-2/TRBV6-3	TGTGCCAGCAGTTACTCCGGGACGGGGAACACTGAAGCTTTCTTT	CASSYSGTGNTEAFF
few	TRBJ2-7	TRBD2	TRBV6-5	TGTGCCAGCAGTTACTCGGGACTAGCGGGGGTCGAGCAGTACTTC	CASSYSGLAGVEQYF
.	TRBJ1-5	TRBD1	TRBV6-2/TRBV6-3	TGTGCCAGCAGTCGACAGGGAAGAAGGAATCAGCCCCAGCATTTT	CASSRQGRRNQPQHF
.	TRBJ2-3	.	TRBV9	TGTGCCAGCAGCGTAGCTGGCCTGGCCCCCGCAGATACGCAGTATTTT	CASSVAGLAPADTQYF
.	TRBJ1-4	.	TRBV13	TGTGCCAGCAGCCTAGGGACCGGGGGTGGTCTTGAGGAAAAACTGTTTTTT	CASSLGTGGGLEEKLFF
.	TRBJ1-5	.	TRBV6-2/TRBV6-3	TGTGCCAGCAGGTTTGGGCAGGGAAGCAATCAGCCCCAGCATTTT	CASRFGQGSNQPQHF
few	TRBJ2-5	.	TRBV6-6	TGTTCCAGTAAGGAGGGGCCAAGGGGAGAGACCCAGTACTTC	CSSKEGPRGETQYF
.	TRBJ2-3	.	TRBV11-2	TGTGCCAGCAGCTCGTACCCGCCGAGCACAGATACGCAGTATTTT	CASSSYPPSTDTQYF
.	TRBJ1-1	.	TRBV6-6	TGTGCCAGCAGTTACGATATTCGGAAAGCTTTCTTT	CASSYDIRKAFF
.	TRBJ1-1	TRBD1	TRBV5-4	TGTGCCAGCAGCGTGACAGGGACCATGAACACTGAAGCTTTCTTT	CASSVTGTMNTEAFF
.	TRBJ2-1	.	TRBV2	TGTGCCTGCCAGGGGGGGTACAATGAGCAGTTCTTC	CACQGGYNEQFF
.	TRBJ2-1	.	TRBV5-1	TGCGCCAGCAGCTTTCAGGGGAGAGCGAACAATGAGCAGTTCTTC	CASSFQGRANNEQFF
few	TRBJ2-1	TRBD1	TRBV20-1	TGCAGTGCTAGGTCGACAGGGGGGGACTACAATGAGCAGTTCTTC	CSARSTGGDYNEQFF
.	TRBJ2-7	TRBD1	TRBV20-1	TGCAGTGCTAGAGATCGGGGACAGGGAAGGTCCGAGCAGTACTTC	CSARDRGQGRSEQYF
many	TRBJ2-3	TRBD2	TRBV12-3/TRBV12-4	TGTGCCAGCAGTCATTCTAGACTAGCGGGGCGCACAGATACGCAGTATTTT	CASSHSRLAGRTDTQYF
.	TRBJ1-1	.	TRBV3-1	TGTGCCAGCAGCCAAACGGGGCCCACTGAAGCTTTCTTT	CASSQTGPTEAFF
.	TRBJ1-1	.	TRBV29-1	TGCAGCGCGGAGGGGGGTTTGAACACTGAAGCTTTCTTT	CSAEGGLNTEAFF
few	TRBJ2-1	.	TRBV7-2	TGTGCCAGCAGCTCGAGACCTAGCGCCTACAATGAGCAGTTCTTC	CASSSRPSAYNEQFF
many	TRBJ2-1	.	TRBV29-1	TGCAGCGTTGAAGGCAGGGGTGACAATGAGCAGTTCTTC	CSVEGRGDNEQFF
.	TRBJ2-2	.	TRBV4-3	TGCGCCCGCGCGGTCTGGGGGTACACCGGGGAGCTGTTTTTT	CARAVWGYTGELFF
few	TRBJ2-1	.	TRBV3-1	TGTGCCAGCAGCCAAGCCGAGAGTGAGCAGTTCTTC	CASSQAESEQFF
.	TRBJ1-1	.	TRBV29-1	TGCAGCGTTGGAGGGCATGAAGCTTTCTTT	CSVGGHEAFF
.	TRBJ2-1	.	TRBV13	TGTGCCAGCAGCTTAGACGCTAGCTATGAGCAGTTCTTC	CASSLDASYEQFF
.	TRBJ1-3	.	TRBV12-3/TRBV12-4	TGTGCCAGCAGTTTCGGCAGGGGCCTAGGAAACACCATATATTTT	CASSFGRGLGNTIYF
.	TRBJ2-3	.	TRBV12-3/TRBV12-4	TGTGCCAGCAGTTTTAATCAGAAAGATACGCAGTATTTT	CASSFNQKDTQYF
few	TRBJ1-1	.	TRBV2	TGTGCCAGCAGCCCGCGGACGTCCCAGTCTGAAGCTTTCTTT	CASSPRTSQSEAFF
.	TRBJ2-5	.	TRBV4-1	TGCGCCAGCAGCCAAGTCATTGATCTTTTAGACCAAGAGGCCCAGTACTTC	CASSQVIDLLDQEAQYF
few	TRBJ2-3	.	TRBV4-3	TGCGCCAGCAGCCAGCACCAGGGGACAGATACGCAGTATTTT	CASSQHQGTDTQYF
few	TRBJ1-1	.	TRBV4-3	TGCGCCAGCGGCCAAGATGGTCGGACCGACCGTAGCGCTTTCTTT	CASGQDGRTDRSAFF
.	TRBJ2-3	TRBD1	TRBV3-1	TGTGCCAGCAGCACCCGACAGGGGGCCCCCACAGATACGCAGTATTTT	CASSTRQGAPTDTQYF
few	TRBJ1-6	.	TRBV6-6	TGTGCCAGCAGTTACCCCCGGGGCGATAATTCACCCCTCCACTTT	CASSYPRGDNSPLHF
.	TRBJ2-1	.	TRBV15	TGTGCCACCAGCAGAACAAGCGCAGGTGAGCAGTTCTTC	CATSRTSAGEQFF
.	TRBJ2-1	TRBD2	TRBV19	TGTGCCAGTACCTTGACTAGCGGGGACTACAATGAGCAGTTCTTC	CASTLTSGDYNEQFF
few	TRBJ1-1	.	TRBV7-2	TGTGCCAGCAGCCTACAGACAGGGAACACTGAAGCTTTCTTT	CASSLQTGNTEAFF
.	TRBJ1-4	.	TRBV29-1	TGCAGCGCAAAGGACACAAAGTGGGAAAAACTGTTTTTT	CSAKDTKWEKLFF
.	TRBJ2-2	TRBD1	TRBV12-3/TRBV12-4	TGTGCCAGCAGTCGCCAGGGGGCTATGGGGGAGCTGTTTTTT	CASSRQGAMGELFF
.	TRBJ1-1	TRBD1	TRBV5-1	TGCGCCAGCAGCCGGACAGGGGTAGATGACACTGAAGCTTTCTTT	CASSRTGVDDTEAFF
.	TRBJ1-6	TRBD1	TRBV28	TGTGCCAGCAGTTTCGCGGGGACAGAGTCACCCCTCCACTTT	CASSFAGTESPLHF
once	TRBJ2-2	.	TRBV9	TGTGCCAGCAGCGTAGACCCTGGGACCGGGGAGCTGTTTTTT	CASSVDPGTGELFF